The 10 T cell receptor beta chains presented below share a single source sample, sequenced in a study of cytomegalovirus exposure and HLA in healthy donors. The PCR was carried out with 60 Vbeta primers and 13 Jbeta primers. Clones were read by immunoSEQ multiplex PCR, and TCRdb kept only the in-frame ones, dropping some. The sample lists about 160,000 clones, 75% to 90% occurring once. The sequenced sample consisted of PBMCs. Receptors originate from a woman between 18 and 29 years old in good health and CMV-seronegative.

The rearrangement uses TRBV5-1 and TRBJ2-7; 8 bases are shared with TRBD1. V lost 2 bases to trimming and J lost 5 bases; unmatched junction nucleotides: 6. CDR1 and CDR2 from the germline V gene are SGHRS and YFSETQ. CDR3 size: 14 residues. CDR3 bases: TGCGCCAGCAGCTTTGGACAGGGTTCCCACGAGCAGTACTTC. Amino acids: CASSFGQGSHEQYF.

The CDR3 reads CASSSQGNLAKNIQYF. The CDR3 region has the DNA TGTGCCAGCAGCTCGCAGGGAAACCTAGCCAAAAACATTCAGTACTTC. The gene calls are TRBV11-2 and TRBJ2-4; D is perhaps TRBD1 (5 bases). Trimming shortened V by 4 bases and J by 0 bases, and 13 bases separated the two germline ends. This CDR3 has 16 amino acids. The germline V gene encodes CDR1 SGHAT and CDR2 FQNNGV.

As concerns this clone: A junction end diverges from the germline sequence, so it may reflect a read error. The chain's CDR3 is CASTGLAGDQGTQYF. The CDR3 DNA follows: TGTGCCAGCACAGGACTAGCGGGAGATCAAGGGACCCAGTACTTC. The chain carries TRBV28 and TRBJ2-5, with 13 bases identical to TRBD2. Per the germline V gene, CDR1 is MDHEN and CDR2 is SYDVKM. CDR3 size: 15 residues.

The V and J genes are TRBV5-4 and TRBJ2-5; D not certain. The CDR3 contains 16 residues. CDR1 SGHNT and CDR2 YYREEE come from the germline V gene (reference sequence). V was cut by 4 bases and J by 7 bases, with 23 bases left in between. The CDR3 DNA follows: TGTGCCAGCAGCCCCTCCGGTCATCAGTTATCGGGGACCCAGTACTTC. It codes for CASSPSGHQLSGTQYF.

The V gene is TRBV19, the J gene TRBJ2-2; 9 positions agree with TRBD2. Germline CDR1 reads LNHDA; CDR2 reads SQIVND (reference sequence). Trimming took 9 bases from V and 5 from J; bases not matched to a gene: 10. The CDR3 covers 15 residues. CDR3 DNA sequence: TGTGCCAGCAAGCAAGCGGGAGGTCAAACCGGGGAGCTGTTTTTT. Protein sequence: CASKQAGGQTGELFF.

This chain joins TRBV5-1 and TRBJ1-2, with 9 bases matching TRBD1. Per the germline V gene, CDR1 is SGHRS and CDR2 is YFSETQ. V trimming: 0 bases; J trimming: 4 bases; junction bases outside the gene matches: 4. CDR3 length: 15 residues. The DNA of the CDR3 is TGCGCCAGCAGCTTGGCCTCACAGGGGGCCTATGGCTACACCTTC. Its protein product is CASSLASQGAYGYTF.

This chain joins TRBV6-5 and TRBJ1-5, with 11 bases matching TRBD1. Germline CDR1 and CDR2: MNHEY and SVGAGI. This CDR3 has 16 residues. The ends lost 2 bases at V and 4 bases at J; junction bases unmatched: 4. CDR3 residues: CASSYEGQGGNQPQHF. The CDR3 nucleotides read TGTGCCAGCAGTTACGAGGGACAGGGGGGGAATCAGCCCCAGCATTTT.

V and J are TRBV28 and TRBJ2-1; no firm D call. CDR1 MDHEN and CDR2 SYDVKM come from the germline V gene. The CDR3 spans 13 residues. V gave up 2 bases and J gave up 9 bases, with 11 bases separating them. This CDR3 is CASSLAHYFEQFF. CDR3 DNA: TGTGCCAGCAGTTTAGCCCACTACTTTGAGCAGTTCTTC.

This clone occurred a few times. V is TRBV9 and J is TRBJ1-2; 7 nucleotides match TRBD1. CDR3 size: 13 residues. The V and J ends lost 5 bases and 3 bases, in that order; junction bases with no gene match: 4. Germline lookup yields CDR1 SGDLS and CDR2 YYNGEE. The CDR3 here is CASSRDSDYGYTF. CDR3 coding DNA: TGTGCCAGCAGTCGGGACAGTGACTATGGCTACACCTTC.

The V gene is TRBV5-6, the J gene TRBJ1-6; D ambiguous. Trimming removed 4 bases from V and 10 bases from J, with 15 bases in between. The CDR3 is 14 residues long. The germline gives CDR1 SGHDT, CDR2 YYEEEE. The DNA for the CDR3 is TGTGCCAGCAGCGGTGTGGTCCTAGGCTCACCCCTCCACTTT. Translating it yields CASSGVVLGSPLHF.